This T cell receptor beta chain was identified during a study of type 1 and type 2 diabetes patients. Study-wide results and caveats: Type 2 diabetes and control V and J usage correlated highly, about 0.97. Age and gender were not matched between study groups, possibly biasing interpretation.

With V trimmed by 4 bases and J by 0 bases, 9 bases remained unmatched. The CDR3 totals 16 residues. The germline V gene has CDR1 SGHDN and CDR2 FVKESK. PCR was run on genomic DNA. The TCR beta CDR3 region was amplified using 30 forward and 13 reverse primers. TCRdb re-analysed the multiplex PCR reads in MiXCR, keeping a single row per CDR3 protein. The profile shows under 300,000 distinct CDR3 sequences, around 50% of them singletons. Comments on this clonotype: Antigen unknown.

Standard classification criteria confirmed type 1 or type 2 diabetes in all patients. The V call is TRBV14, the J call TRBJ2-7, with 7 bases aligning to TRBD1. Source material: peripheral blood mononuclear cells (PBMCs). The TCR was taken from a man in his late teens or twenties with type 2 diabetes. The CDR3 loop is CASSPTGRSSSYEQYF. Here the CDR3 DNA reads TGTGCCAGCAGCCCGACAGGGAGAAGTTCCTCCTACGAGCAGTACTTC.